This T cell receptor beta chain was recorded in a study of identical twins. Overall study findings and caveats: Analyses of zero insertions could, in part, be confounded by invariant MAIT and iNKT cells.

Everyone who donated was a healthy Caucasian. This clonotype was recorded at least ten times. Its antigen remains unknown. Trimming stripped 4 bases from V and 3 bases from J, with 27 bases between. The CDR3 has 19 residues. Germline V gene lookup returns CDR1 MNHEY and CDR2 SMNVEV (reference sequence). TCRdb used MiXCR to reprocess the 5' RACE reads, holding one entry per CDR3 protein. The data contain a few hundred thousand distinct CDR3 sequences, more than 9% of them singletons. These data are also associated with another study on yellow fever vaccine responses in identical twins.

V and J are TRBV27 and TRBJ1-1, with a possible D match to TRBD1 (5 bases). This TCR was sampled from a woman between 18 and 30 years old in good health. The sample was PBMCs. CDR3 nucleotide sequence: TGTGCCAGCAGTTCCCACCCAGGGTGGGTATCCCCTGAGGACACTGAAGCTTTCTTT. Its translation: CASSSHPGWVSPEDTEAFF.